The rows below give T cell receptor beta chains drawn from one sample of a study of blood T cell repertoires in COVID-19. The assay was immunoSEQ multiplex PCR, and TCRdb's table has in-frame clones only and misses some. Counted here are some 150,000 clones, 65% to 90% occurring once; the ten biggest clones make up more than 7.5%. What was sequenced was peripheral blood. Receptors were obtained from a woman aged 50 to 65 with acute or convalescent COVID-19. Each CDR3 is given with its conserved first and last residue. The order of the fields is clone size, J gene, D gene, V gene, CDR3 protein, CDR3 DNA. The D gene is left open where the match is weak. Clone sizes are given selectively: once, few, many, or a class where the clone is expanded.

>-|TRBJ1-2|TRBD1|TRBV5-1
CASSLSGQGVNYGYTF
TGCGCCAGCAGCTTGTCCGGACAGGGCGTTAACTATGGCTACACCTTC
>-|TRBJ2-5|-|TRBV28
CASSLFPDQETQYF
TGTGCCAGCAGTTTGTTCCCTGACCAAGAGACCCAGTACTTC
>few|TRBJ2-7|-|TRBV19
CASSIGHGTYEQYF
TGTGCCAGTAGTATAGGACACGGAACCTACGAGCAGTACTTC
>-|TRBJ1-2|-|TRBV7-3
CASSLDSYYGYTF
TGTGCCAGCAGCCTTGACAGCTACTATGGCTACACCTTC
>-|TRBJ2-7|-|TRBV18
CASSSSASYEQYF
TGTGCCAGCTCCTCTAGCGCCTCCTACGAGCAGTACTTC
>-|TRBJ1-1|-|TRBV10-2
CASSEGQLRTEAFF
TGCGCCAGCAGTGAGGGACAACTGCGGACTGAAGCTTTCTTT
>-|TRBJ2-7|-|TRBV21-1
CASTRTPQGIYEQYF
TGTGCCAGCACCCGTACCCCCCAGGGTATCTACGAGCAGTACTTC
>-|TRBJ2-6|-|TRBV7-3
CASTRTAGANVLTF
TGTGCCAGCACTCGGACAGCTGGGGCCAACGTCCTGACTTTC
>-|TRBJ1-2|TRBD1|TRBV27
CASSHTGVGYTF
TGTGCCAGCAGTCATACAGGGGTAGGCTACACCTTC
>-|TRBJ1-2|TRBD1|TRBV5-4
CASTPDRRTYGYTF
TGTGCCAGCACCCCGGACAGGCGGACTTATGGCTACACCTTC
>few|TRBJ2-7|-|TRBV18
CASSPDYGKTTEQYF
TGTGCCAGCTCACCCGATTACGGGAAGACTACCGAGCAGTACTTC
>-|TRBJ2-5|TRBD1|TRBV5-1
CASSGQDPQETQYF
TGCGCCAGCAGCGGACAGGATCCCCAAGAGACCCAGTACTTC
>-|TRBJ2-1|-|TRBV5-1
CASTNIPLDNEQFF
TGCGCCAGCACCAACATTCCCCTCGACAATGAGCAGTTCTTC
>-|TRBJ1-2|TRBD1|TRBV6-5
CASRLQGLYGYTF
TGTGCCAGCAGACTACAGGGGCTCTATGGCTACACCTTC
>-|TRBJ2-6|-|TRBV7-3
CASSTGPSEGANVLTF
TGTGCCAGCAGCACAGGCCCCTCCGAGGGGGCCAACGTCCTGACTTTC
>-|TRBJ2-4|-|TRBV6-1
CASSDTPGSQAYGKNIQYF
TGTGCCAGCAGTGATACGCCGGGGAGCCAAGCTTATGGCAAAAACATTCAGTACTTC
>-|TRBJ2-7|-|TRBV19
CASSPLGGGSYEQYF
TGTGCCAGTAGTCCGTTGGGAGGGGGCTCCTACGAGCAGTACTTC
>-|TRBJ1-2|-|TRBV7-3
CASSLSPDFYGYTF
TGTGCCAGCAGCTTATCGCCAGACTTCTATGGCTACACCTTC